A single sample gave rise to the 21 T cell receptor beta chains below, sequenced in a study of siplizumab effects on memory and regulatory T cells. The assay was immunoSEQ multiplex PCR, and TCRdb's table has in-frame clones only and misses some. The sample has under 95,000 clones; around 94% are singletons. The sample was non-Treg CD4+ T cells sorted from blood. The receptors were sampled from a human donor in good health.

The chain joins TRBV2 to TRBJ1-4; D is uncertain. This CDR3 is built from 15 residues. Trimming cost V 6 bases and J 0 bases, with 11 bases left between them. The germline CDR1 and CDR2 sequences are SNHLY and FYNNEI. CDR3 sequence (DNA): TGTGCCAGCAGGCGGGTAGAAGCAACTAATGAAAAACTGTTTTTT. Translated: CASRRVEATNEKLFF.

The chain combines TRBV15 with TRBJ1-4; 10 bases match TRBD1. After removal of 3 bases from V and 8 bases from J, the junction contained 6 bases not matched to a gene. There are 15 residues in the CDR3. CDR1 is LNHNV and CDR2 is YYDKDF in the germline V gene (reference sequence). CDR3 coding DNA: TGTGCCACCAGCAGGGGACAGGGGCGTGGAGAAAAACTGTTTTTT. Residues: CATSRGQGRGEKLFF.

The chain uses TRBV30 and TRBJ2-1; D is possibly TRBD1 or TRBD2 (6 bases each). Trimming took 2 bases from V and 3 from J, leaving 17 bases between them. The CDR3 extends over 16 amino acids. Germline values: CDR1 GTSNPN, CDR2 SVGIG (reference sequence). In DNA form, the CDR3 reads TGTGCCTGGAGTACCCCCGGGGGCAGAAACTACAATGAGCAGTTCTTC. Its translation is CAWSTPGGRNYNEQFF. Combining the CDR3 with reference TRBV30 and TRBJ2-1 gives the whole variable domain SQTIHQWPATLVQPVGSPLSLECTVEGTSNPNLYWYRQAAGRGLQLLFYSVGIGQISSEVPQNLSASRPQDRQFILSSKKLLLSDSGFYLCAWSTPGGRNYNEQFFGPGTRLTVL.

The chain couples TRBV7-3 to TRBJ2-2, with 7 positions matching TRBD2. This CDR3 region has 14 residues. Unmatched junction bases numbered 6, after V lost 5 bases and J lost 6 bases. Per the germline V gene, CDR1 is SGHTA and CDR2 is FQGTGA. The CDR3 sequence: CASSPSGAAGELFF. CDR3 bases: TGTGCCAGCAGCCCAAGCGGGGCAGCCGGGGAGCTGTTTTTT.

The J gene is TRBJ2-3, the V gene TRBV5-6; tentatively, D is TRBD2 (5 bases). Trimming removed 5 bases from V and 3 bases from J, with 19 bases in between. CDR3 length equals 16 residues. Germline CDR1 is SGHDT and CDR2 is YYEEEE. The chain's CDR3 is CASSPYRARGTDTQYF. CDR3 DNA: TGTGCCAGCAGTCCATATAGGGCTAGAGGGACAGATACGCAGTATTTT.

The chain links TRBV29-1 to TRBJ2-7, with 8 bases lining up with TRBD1. CDR3 size: 16 residues. Germline V gives CDR1 SQVTM, CDR2 ANQGSEA. V shed 2 bases, J shed 2 bases, and the junction held 11 bases outside the gene matches. CDR3 nucleotide sequence: TGCAGCGTTGAACTAGCCGGACAGGGACGACCCTACGAGCAGTACTTC. It translates to CSVELAGQGRPYEQYF.

The rearrangement links TRBV7-2 to TRBJ2-1, with 9 nucleotides matching TRBD2. The CDR3 is made up of 17 amino acids. The V segment lost 1 base and the J segment 6 bases; nucleotides outside the gene matches: 10. CDR1 SGHTA and CDR2 FQGNSA come from the germline V gene. CDR3 bases: TGTGCCAGCAGCTTAGGCTCCGGTGCGGGGGGGCCCAATGAGCAGTTCTTC. Translation: CASSLGSGAGGPNEQFF.

This rearrangement joins TRBV7-9 to TRBJ2-3, with 10 positions matching TRBD2. Germline V gene sequence: CDR1 SEHNR, CDR2 FQNEAQ (reference sequence). V shed 5 bases, J shed 1 base, and the junction held 3 bases outside the gene matches. The CDR3 extends over 15 amino acids. CDR3 region: CASSRTSGGTDTQYF. CDR3 sequence (DNA): TGTGCCAGCAGCCGGACTAGCGGAGGCACAGATACGCAGTATTTT.

The CDR3 is CASSPGLAGGPGGELFF. The CDR3 DNA is TGTGCCAGCAGCCCAGGACTAGCGGGAGGGCCTGGCGGGGAGCTGTTTTTT. The chain couples TRBV7-3 to TRBJ2-2; TRBD2 matches 15 bases. The CDR3 totals 17 residues. V was pared by 5 bases and J by 7 bases, with 8 bases of the junction left unmatched. Germline V gene lookup returns CDR1 SGHTA and CDR2 FQGTGA.

The chain combines TRBV7-2 with TRBJ2-2; D is uncertain. The CDR3 extends over 14 amino acids. V shed 2 bases and J shed 7 bases, with 11 bases lying between them. The germline gives CDR1 SGHTA, CDR2 FQGNSA. CDR3 bases: TGTGCCAGCAGCTTAACACGATCGAGCGGGGAGCTGTTTTTT. Amino acid sequence: CASSLTRSSGELFF.

The V gene is TRBV10-3, the J gene TRBJ2-7; D is unclear. V gave up 6 bases and J gave up 4 bases, with 13 bases separating them. Per germline, CDR1 ENHRY and CDR2 SYGVKD. This CDR3 is built from 13 residues. This CDR3 reads CAIRAPPIYEQYF. DNA for the CDR3: TGTGCCATCAGAGCCCCCCCTATATACGAGCAGTACTTC.

The genes are TRBV4-1 and TRBJ2-7, with D possibly matching TRBD2 (5 bases). The CDR3 runs 13 residues. V shed 4 bases and J shed 5 bases, with 12 bases lying between them. Germline loops: CDR1 MGHRA, CDR2 YSYEKL. DNA of the CDR3: TGCGCCAGCAGCCCCAGTTGGGAGAACGAGCAGTACTTC. Translating it yields CASSPSWENEQYF.

Concerning this clone itself: Germline and junction disagree at one end, which may indicate a read error. At the DNA level, this CDR3 is encoded by other sequences in the same sample as well. This rearrangement joins TRBV2 to TRBJ1-6, with unresolved D. This CDR3 comprises 14 residues. The germline V gene has CDR1 SNHLY and CDR2 FYNNEI. Here the CDR3 DNA reads TGTGCCAGCAGCGACCTCCTCTATAATTCGCCCCTCCACTTT. Translation: CASSDLLYNSPLHF.

The chain has TRBV30 and TRBJ2-2, with TRBD2 as a possible D gene (5 bases). The germline CDR1 and CDR2 sequences are GTSNPN and SVGIG (reference sequence). V was cut by 5 bases and J by 6 bases, with 19 bases left in between. This CDR3 comprises 15 residues. CDR3 sequence: CAWCLRRPKPGELFF. The CDR3 DNA follows: TGTGCCTGGTGCTTGAGGAGGCCGAAACCCGGGGAGCTGTTTTTT.

The J gene is TRBJ1-1, the V gene TRBV19; tentatively, D is TRBD1 (5 bases). Germline CDR1 and CDR2: LNHDA and SQIVND (reference sequence). The CDR3 consists of 14 residues. Trimming took off 6 bases at V and 0 bases at J, with 11 bases between the two ends. CDR3 loop: CASSQQVMNTEAFF. CDR3 in DNA: TGTGCCAGTAGCCAACAGGTTATGAACACTGAAGCTTTCTTT.

This clone has a handful of counts. V usage is TRBV10-1 and J usage is TRBJ2-2, with 8 bases lining up with TRBD1. The CDR3 is made up of 15 amino acids. Germline V CDR1 and CDR2: WNHNN, SYGVQD (reference sequence). The V segment lost 6 bases and the J segment 2 bases; nucleotides outside the gene matches: 5. The CDR3 loop is CASSTGQGNTGELFF. Here the CDR3 DNA reads TGCGCCAGCAGCACCGGACAGGGAAACACCGGGGAGCTGTTTTTT.

Only one count was recorded for this clone. The chain has TRBV9 and TRBJ2-3; D ambiguous. Germline-derived CDR1 and CDR2 are SGDLS and YYNGEE. V was pared by 3 bases and J by 0 bases, with 8 bases between. The CDR3 is 14 amino acids. This chain's CDR3 is CASSALPSTDTQYF. The CDR3 coding sequence is TGTGCCAGCAGCGCCCTACCTAGCACAGATACGCAGTATTTT.

The V call is TRBV9, the J call TRBJ2-1; D possibly corresponds to TRBD2 (5 bases). The length of the CDR3 is 15 residues. V was trimmed by 0 bases and J by 9 bases, leaving 16 bases between them. CDR1 is SGDLS and CDR2 is YYNGEE in the germline V gene. This CDR3 reads CASSVAETRFGEQFF. The CDR3 DNA follows: TGTGCCAGCAGCGTAGCCGAAACTAGGTTTGGTGAGCAGTTCTTC.

This clone was observed once. V gene TRBV5-4 combines with J gene TRBJ2-1; weak D call: TRBD2 (6 bases). Trimming took off 4 bases at V and 8 bases at J, with 19 bases between the two ends. Looked up from germline, CDR1 is SGHNT and CDR2 is YYREEE (reference sequence). The CDR3 contains 15 residues. As DNA, the CDR3 is TGTGCCAGCAGCCCGGGACTGCGAGGAGGCGATGAGCAGTTCTTC. It codes for CASSPGLRGGDEQFF. Filled out from reference TRBV5-4 and TRBJ2-1, the complete variable domain reads ETGVTQSPTHLIKTRGQQVTLRCSSQSGHNTVSWYQQALGQGPQFIFQYYREEENGRGNFPPRFSGLQFPNYSSELNVNALELDDSALYLCASSPGLRGGDEQFFGPGTRLTVL.

The genes are TRBV5-4 and TRBJ1-1; D perhaps matches TRBD1 (5 bases). CDR3 length equals 17 residues. Trimming left V 4 bases short and J 3 bases short, with 22 bases between. Per the germline V gene, CDR1 is SGHNT and CDR2 is YYREEE (reference sequence). The DNA of the CDR3 is TGTGCCAGCAGCATGGGGCGGGGGGTAAGGGGATACACTGAAGCTTTCTTT. It is translated as CASSMGRGVRGYTEAFF.

DNA for the CDR3: TGCGCCAGCAGCTCGGGACAGGGAAATGGCTACACCTTC. Translation: CASSSGQGNGYTF. The chain has TRBV5-1 and TRBJ1-2; TRBD1 aligns across 9 bases. Germline lookup yields CDR1 SGHRS and CDR2 YFSETQ. The CDR3 is 13 amino acids. V gave up 3 bases and J gave up 6 bases; unmatched junction bases: 3. The variable domain in full, completed from reference TRBV5-1 and TRBJ1-2, reads KAGVTQTPRYLIKTRGQQVTLSCSPISGHRSVSWYQQTPGQGLQFLFEYFSETQRNKGNFPGRFSGRQFSNSRSEMNVSTLELGDSALYLCASSSGQGNGYTFGSGTRLTVV.